Below are 20 T cell receptor beta chains sequenced from a single sample in a study of CD8 T cells in ankylosing spondylitis. Via MiXCR, TCRdb re-called the 5' RACE reads, giving one row per CDR3 protein. The sample carries approximately 300,000 distinct CDR3 sequences, 20% recorded once. Sample: blood, either unsorted or a sorted T cell fraction (not recorded which). The receptors come from a male donor with ankylosing spondylitis or in good health (not recorded which).

This clonotype showed up many times. The chain combines TRBV20-1 with TRBJ1-1; D is uncertain. Trimming cost V 3 bases and J 0 bases, with 8 bases left between them. The V gene's germline CDR1 is DFQATT and CDR2 SNEGSKA (reference sequence). The CDR3 has 13 amino acids. The CDR3 DNA reads TGCAGTGCTAGCCCACACATGAACACTGAAGCTTTCTTT. Amino acids: CSASPHMNTEAFF.

The genes are TRBV10-3 and TRBJ1-6; D uncertain. This CDR3 comprises 16 residues. The V end was cut by 0 bases, the J end by 7 bases, with 13 bases between. Per germline, CDR1 ENHRY and CDR2 SYGVKD. CDR3 loop: CAISESGFQSNSPLHF. In DNA, the CDR3 is TGTGCCATCAGTGAGTCTGGCTTCCAGTCGAATTCACCCCTCCACTTT.

This clonotype was detected ten times or more. The chain uses TRBV5-1 and TRBJ1-1; D is unclear. V was cut by 0 bases and J by 7 bases, with 13 bases left in between. CDR3 length: 14 amino acids. Per germline, CDR1 SGHRS and CDR2 YFSETQ. The CDR3 loop is CASSLDGAVDEAFF. Written as DNA, the CDR3 is TGCGCCAGCAGCTTGGACGGAGCAGTTGATGAAGCTTTCTTT.

This clonotype was seen more than once but under ten times. The chain combines TRBV2 with TRBJ2-3; 7 bases are shared with TRBD2. Losses at the gene ends were 9 bases for V and 2 bases for J; bases not matched to a gene: 26. This CDR3 is built from 20 residues. Germline-derived CDR1 and CDR2 are SNHLY and FYNNEI. CDR3 region: CASETRDLAALEAPTDTQYF. The CDR3 DNA reads TGTGCCAGTGAGACTCGGGATCTAGCGGCCTTGGAGGCCCCCACAGATACGCAGTATTTT. The whole variable domain, remainder taken from reference TRBV2 and TRBJ2-3, is EPEVTQTPSHQVTQMGQEVILRCVPISNHLYFYWYRQILGQKVEFLVSFYNNEISEKSEIFDDQFSVERPDGSNFTLKIRSTKLEDSAMYFCASETRDLAALEAPTDTQYFGPGTRLTVL.

The V call is TRBV20-1, the J call TRBJ2-5; D call uncertain. Germline CDR1 DFQATT, CDR2 SNEGSKA (reference sequence). CDR3 size: 13 residues. The germline V and J ends were trimmed by 3 bases and 2 bases, with 10 bases remaining between them. As DNA, the CDR3 is TGCAGTGCTAGCGGCCAGCTACAAGAGACCCAGTACTTC. It codes for CSASGQLQETQYF.

In this sample, this clonotype turned up a few times. This sequence joins TRBV20-1 and TRBJ2-2; D possibly corresponds to TRBD2 (7 bases). The V end was cut by 5 bases, the J end by 6 bases, with 16 bases between. Looked up from germline, CDR1 is DFQATT and CDR2 is SNEGSKA (reference sequence). This CDR3 is 14 amino acids long. The chain's CDR3 is CSASFRGAPGELFF. The CDR3 DNA reads as TGCAGTGCTTCTTTCCGGGGGGCTCCCGGGGAGCTGTTTTTT.

This chain connects TRBV5-6 to TRBJ1-2, with 9 bases matching TRBD1. V trimming: 2 bases; J trimming: 4 bases; junction bases outside the gene matches: 12. Germline CDR1 is SGHDT and CDR2 is YYEEEE. The CDR3 spans 17 residues. This CDR3 reads CASSFGATGGDRYGYTF. The DNA for the CDR3 is TGTGCCAGCAGCTTTGGAGCTACAGGGGGCGATCGCTATGGCTACACCTTC.

This clonotype has ten or more counts. The V gene is TRBV5-1, the J gene TRBJ1-5; the D is unclear. V gave up 5 bases and J gave up 4 bases, with 16 bases separating them. This CDR3 comprises 15 residues. The germline V gene encodes CDR1 SGHRS and CDR2 YFSETQ. The CDR3 nucleotides are TGCGCCAGCAGTGTGGCAGGCGTCTCAAATCAGCCCCAGCATTTT. It codes for CASSVAGVSNQPQHF.

In DNA form, the CDR3 reads TGTGCCAGCAGCACCGAGCAGGGAGAGACCTATAATTCACCCCTCCACTTT. Protein product: CASSTEQGETYNSPLHF. V is TRBV7-2 and J is TRBJ1-6; D is possibly TRBD1 (5 bases). The CDR3 runs to 17 residues. V lost 5 bases and J lost 2, with 16 bases in between. The V gene's germline CDR1 is SGHTA and CDR2 FQGNSA.

This clonotype occurred once. A much larger clone differs from this one at a single base, so this may be a read error. The chain couples TRBV6-1 to TRBJ2-5; the D gene is possibly TRBD2 (6 bases). The CDR3 is 13 amino acids. Germline assignment: CDR1 MNHNS and CDR2 SASEGT. The V gene lost 10 bases and the J gene lost 2 bases, with 14 bases spanning the gap. CDR3 bases: TGTGCCATCGGTCCGACTAGACAAGAGACCCAGTACTTC. Its protein is CAIGPTRQETQYF.

The rearrangement links TRBV9 to TRBJ1-2, with D perhaps TRBD1 (5 bases). The V end was cut by 4 bases, the J end by 4 bases, with 14 bases between. The CDR3 extends over 14 amino acids. The germline gives CDR1 SGDLS, CDR2 YYNGEE. CDR3 amino acids: CASSKSGGGYGYTF. The CDR3, as DNA: TGTGCCAGCAGCAAAAGTGGGGGGGGCTATGGCTACACCTTC.

Concerning this clonotype itself: Compared with germline, one end of the junction differs, possibly owing to a read error. The J gene is TRBJ1-1, the V gene TRBV7-9; TRBD1 is a possible D gene (5 bases). Germline lookup yields CDR1 SEHNR and CDR2 FQNEAQ (reference sequence). The CDR3 has 12 amino acids. The CDR3 here is CASSFSGTAPSF. CDR3 DNA: TGTGCCAGCAGCTTTTCCGGGACCGCTCCGAGCTTT.

This clonotype showed up just a few times. The chain joins TRBV5-1 to TRBJ2-3; D is undetermined. The germline V and J ends were trimmed by 0 bases and 2 bases, with 19 bases remaining between them. From germline, CDR1 is SGHRS and CDR2 YFSETQ. CDR3 size: 18 residues. DNA for the CDR3: TGCGCCAGCAGCTTGGCGGCCGCTACACGTGGTCTCACAGATACGCAGTATTTT. As protein: CASSLAAATRGLTDTQYF.

There are many counts of this clonotype. The rearrangement links TRBV5-1 to TRBJ2-1; D is unclear. From germline, CDR1 is SGHRS and CDR2 YFSETQ. The V gene lost 0 bases and the J gene lost 2 bases, with 9 bases spanning the gap. The CDR3 runs 15 residues. The CDR3, as DNA: TGCGCCAGCAGCTTGGGCAGCCAGCCCTACAATGAGCAGTTCTTC. It encodes CASSLGSQPYNEQFF. Combining the CDR3 with reference TRBV5-1 and TRBJ2-1 gives the whole variable domain KAGVTQTPRYLIKTRGQQVTLSCSPISGHRSVSWYQQTPGQGLQFLFEYFSETQRNKGNFPGRFSGRQFSNSRSEMNVSTLELGDSALYLCASSLGSQPYNEQFFGPGTRLTVL.

This clonotype was seen a few times. The V gene is TRBV5-4, the J gene TRBJ1-1; the match to TRBD1 covers 7 bases. CDR1 SGHNT and CDR2 YYREEE come from the germline V gene (reference sequence). Trimming cost V 4 bases and J 2 bases; bases outside gene matches: 5. This CDR3 has 14 residues. For the CDR3, the DNA is TGTGCCAGCAGCACCCGGACAGGAAACACTGAAGCTTTCTTT. Protein sequence: CASSTRTGNTEAFF.

There are a few counts of this clonotype. The rearrangement links TRBV6-1 to TRBJ2-7; a weak D match, TRBD1 (5 bases). Germline V gene sequence: CDR1 MNHNS, CDR2 SASEGT. With 5 bases removed from V and 4 bases from J, the gap between germline ends came to 12 bases. The CDR3 loop spans 13 amino acids. CDR3 bases: TGTGCCAGCAGTAGTTCCCGACAGTACGAGCAGTACGTC. This gives the protein CASSSSRQYEQYV.

This clonotype was counted between two and nine times. The chain recombines TRBV5-1 with TRBJ2-1; tentatively, D is TRBD1 (6 bases). CDR3 size: 12 residues. From germline, CDR1 is SGHRS and CDR2 YFSETQ. V gave up 4 bases and J gave up 14 bases, with 16 bases separating them. The CDR3 protein is CASSQDRDTEFF. The DNA of the CDR3 is TGCGCCAGCAGCCAGGACCGGGACACGGAGTTCTTC.

In its sample, this clonotype was seen a few times. The V gene is TRBV5-1, the J gene TRBJ2-5; D is ambiguous. The CDR3 extends over 14 amino acids. The germline gives CDR1 SGHRS, CDR2 YFSETQ. Trimming cost V 0 bases and J 1 base, with 7 bases left between them. For the CDR3, the DNA is TGCGCCAGCAGCTTGGGTGCGACCCAAGAGACCCAGTACTTC. Protein sequence: CASSLGATQETQYF.

The V call is TRBV7-3, the J call TRBJ2-3; D remains unclear. The V and J ends lost 0 bases and 0 bases respectively, with 16 bases between them. CDR3 length equals 18 residues. CDR1 and CDR2 (germline): SGHTA, FQGTGA. The CDR3 DNA sequence: TGTGCCAGCAGCTTAACGGCACGATCGGGTTTTAGCACAGATACGCAGTATTTT. This gives the protein CASSLTARSGFSTDTQYF.

The V and J genes are TRBV7-2 and TRBJ2-3; D remains ambiguous. CDR1 is SGHTA, CDR2 FQGNSA, per germline. V gave up 2 bases and J gave up 0 bases, with 9 bases separating them. The CDR3 runs to 15 residues. The CDR3 region is CASSLRTVSTDTQYF. The CDR3 DNA follows: TGTGCCAGCAGCTTAAGGACGGTTAGCACAGATACGCAGTATTTT.